The 26 T cell receptor beta chains below come from one sample, sequenced in a study of T cells after posttransplantation cyclophosphamide. Data came from immunoSEQ multiplex PCR; TCRdb stores just in-frame clones and leaves some out. The table lists tens of thousands of clones, about 90% of them singletons. Material for sequencing was PBMCs. The origin of the receptors is a woman in her forties with a blood cancer, CMV-positive, and with a related stem cell donor.

The chain recombines TRBV27 with TRBJ2-7, with TRBD1 matching 8 bases. Germline V lookup: CDR1 MNHEY, CDR2 SMNVEV (reference sequence). The J segment lost 3 bases and the V segment lost 3 bases, leaving 4 bases of the junction unmatched. This CDR3 is built from 14 residues. The CDR3 region has the DNA TGTGCCAGCAGTTTTGCAGGGGGCGACTACGAGCAGTACTTC. Translated, it gives CASSFAGGDYEQYF.

The V gene is TRBV6-5, the J gene TRBJ1-2; D not certain. Looked up from germline, CDR1 is MNHEY and CDR2 is SVGAGI. The CDR3 has 12 amino acids. V was clipped by 5 bases and J by 5 bases, with 9 bases between them. The CDR3 loop reads CASSVNSYGYTF. The CDR3 DNA reads as TGTGCCAGCAGTGTGAACAGTTATGGCTACACCTTC.

The V gene is TRBV5-6, the J gene TRBJ2-7; perhaps TRBD1 as D (5 bases). Trimming removed 0 bases at V and 7 bases at J, with 11 bases between. Germline V gene lookup returns CDR1 SGHDT and CDR2 YYEEEE. The CDR3 covers 13 residues. CDR3 in amino acids: CASSLGQGKEQYF. As DNA, the CDR3 is TGTGCCAGCAGCTTGGGTCAGGGTAAAGAGCAGTACTTC.

The count of this clone is one. The V gene is TRBV28, the J gene TRBJ2-7, with 7 positions matching TRBD2. V lost 11 bases and J lost 6; bases outside the gene matches: 7. CDR3 length: 11 residues. Germline CDR1 reads MDHEN; CDR2 reads SYDVKM. CDR3 nucleotide sequence: TGTGCCTCGGATCCGGGGGGCGAGCAGTACTTC. It translates to CASDPGGEQYF.

This rearrangement joins TRBV12-5 to TRBJ2-5, with TRBD2 matching 10 bases. This CDR3 contains 16 residues. In germline, CDR1 is LGHNT, CDR2 FRNRAP. V trimming: 4 bases; J trimming: 7 bases; junction bases outside the gene matches: 12. The CDR3 DNA is TGTGCTAGTGGTTCCACTAGCGGGACCCAGAGGGGGACCCAGTACTTC. Protein product: CASGSTSGTQRGTQYF.

V gene TRBV5-6 combines with J gene TRBJ1-6; possibly TRBD1 for D (6 bases). Deletions cut 2 bases from V and 7 bases from J, with 7 bases between. Germline loops: CDR1 SGHDT, CDR2 YYEEEE. The CDR3 has 13 amino acids. CDR3 protein: CASSFTGNSPLHF. CDR3 bases: TGTGCCAGCAGCTTTACAGGGAATTCACCCCTCCACTTT.

The rearrangement uses TRBV11-3 and TRBJ1-1, with D unclear. V lost 5 bases to trimming and J lost 1 base, with 8 bases between them. The CDR3 is 13 amino acids. Germline V gene lookup returns CDR1 SGHNT and CDR2 YENEEA. The CDR3 reads CASSMTANTEAFF. The CDR3 DNA reads TGTGCCAGCAGCATGACTGCGAACACTGAAGCTTTCTTT.

This clone has just one count. CDR3 coding DNA: TGTGCCAGCAGTGACCGACTACAAGAGACCCAGTACTTC. Amino acid sequence: CASSDRLQETQYF. This chain links TRBV6-1 with TRBJ2-5, with TRBD2 as a possible D gene (5 bases). This CDR3 comprises 13 residues. CDR1 is MNHNS, CDR2 SASEGT, per germline. Trimming took 3 bases from V and 2 from J, leaving 7 bases between them.

The chain carries TRBV5-6 and TRBJ1-1; D gene uncertain. V lost 0 bases to trimming and J lost 1 base, with 4 bases between them. Germline-derived CDR1 and CDR2 are SGHDT and YYEEEE. The CDR3 is 13 amino acids. The CDR3 region has the DNA TGTGCCAGCAGCTTGGACAGGAACACTGAAGCTTTCTTT. Its translation: CASSLDRNTEAFF.

This clone turned up a few times. The chain has TRBV19 and TRBJ2-2; 9 nucleotides line up with TRBD1. CDR1 is LNHDA and CDR2 is SQIVND in the germline V gene (reference sequence). The CDR3 covers 15 residues. V was pared by 7 bases and J by 7 bases, with 10 bases of the junction left unmatched. The CDR3 sequence is CASTSDRGLFGELFF. The DNA for the CDR3 is TGTGCCAGTACCTCTGACAGGGGGTTGTTCGGGGAGCTGTTTTTT.

The chain is built from TRBV5-1 and TRBJ2-2; a possible D gene is TRBD1 (6 bases). Germline CDR1 reads SGHRS; CDR2 reads YFSETQ. The V and J ends lost 5 bases and 3 bases respectively, with 8 bases between them. The CDR3 loop spans 13 amino acids. CDR3 residues: CASRGAYTGELFF. For the CDR3, the DNA is TGCGCCAGCAGGGGGGCGTACACCGGGGAGCTGTTTTTT.

The chain couples TRBV2 to TRBJ1-2; D is undetermined. V was pared by 7 bases and J by 2 bases, with 11 bases between. The V gene's germline CDR1 is SNHLY and CDR2 FYNNEI. The CDR3 has 13 residues. The CDR3 protein is CASKMAPNYGYTF. The CDR3 DNA follows: TGTGCCAGCAAGATGGCACCGAACTATGGCTACACCTTC.

The chain recombines TRBV19 with TRBJ1-1, with TRBD1 identical over 7 bases. This CDR3 is 13 amino acids long. Germline V CDR1 and CDR2: LNHDA, SQIVND (reference sequence). With 5 bases clipped from V and 3 bases from J, the junction kept 3 bases outside the gene matches. In nucleotides, the CDR3 is TGTGCCAGTAGTTTTACAGGGGACACTGAAGCTTTCTTT. This encodes CASSFTGDTEAFF.

V and J are TRBV19 and TRBJ1-1; D might be TRBD1 (6 bases). V lost 3 bases to trimming and J lost 5 bases, with 13 bases between them. CDR3 length equals 14 residues. CDR1 and CDR2 (germline): LNHDA, SQIVND (reference sequence). CDR3 bases: TGTGCCAGTAGTATGGGGGCCTGGGAGACTGAAGCTTTCTTT. Amino acid sequence: CASSMGAWETEAFF.

The rearrangement uses TRBV5-1 and TRBJ1-6, with D possibly TRBD1 on 5 matching bases. This CDR3 has 15 residues. Trimming shortened V by 0 bases and J by 10 bases, and 14 bases separated the two germline ends. Germline-derived CDR1 and CDR2 are SGHRS and YFSETQ. CDR3 DNA: TGCGCCAGCAGCTTGGAAACCAGGGTGGACTCACCCCTCCACTTT. This gives the protein CASSLETRVDSPLHF.

The gene calls are TRBV27 and TRBJ2-3, with 8 positions matching TRBD2. Trimming removed 3 bases from V and 3 bases from J; junction bases left unmatched: 5. Germline V gene lookup returns CDR1 MNHEY and CDR2 SMNVEV (reference sequence). This CDR3 region has 15 residues. CDR3 amino acids: CASSFVGTRTDTQYF. Here the CDR3 DNA reads TGTGCCAGCAGTTTCGTCGGGACTAGGACAGATACGCAGTATTTT.

The chain links TRBV5-4 to TRBJ2-1; weak D call: TRBD2 (6 bases). CDR3 size: 12 residues. V was shortened by 9 bases and J by 5 bases, with 12 bases between the two germline ends. Germline-derived CDR1 and CDR2 are SGHNT and YYREEE (reference sequence). The CDR3 sequence is CAIRGRHNEQFF. For the CDR3, the DNA is TGTGCCATTCGGGGGAGACACAATGAGCAGTTCTTC.

J is TRBJ2-3 and V is TRBV5-5; 10 bases map to TRBD2. This CDR3 is 16 amino acids long. The V gene's germline CDR1 is SGHKS and CDR2 YYEKEE (reference sequence). V lost 5 bases to trimming and J lost 6 bases; unmatched junction nucleotides: 12. As DNA, the CDR3 is TGTGCCAGCAGTTTTCTAGCGGGGGATCCTGGGGATACGCAGTATTTT. This sequence encodes CASSFLAGDPGDTQYF.

The rearrangement uses TRBV29-1 and TRBJ2-5, with 8 bases aligning to TRBD1. Germline V gene lookup returns CDR1 SQVTM and CDR2 ANQGSEA. The CDR3 length is 13 residues. With V trimmed by 5 bases and J by 4 bases, 6 bases remained unmatched. This CDR3 is CSVIFTGGETQYF. CDR3 sequence (DNA): TGCAGCGTTATATTTACAGGGGGAGAGACCCAGTACTTC.

On this clone: Distinct nucleotide sequences in the sample also encode this CDR3. This rearrangement joins TRBV9 to TRBJ2-5; 11 nucleotides match TRBD2. With 1 base clipped from V and 2 bases from J, the junction kept 7 bases outside the gene matches. In germline, CDR1 is SGDLS, CDR2 YYNGEE. The CDR3 contains 17 residues. Written as DNA, the CDR3 is TGTGCCAGCAGCGTATTCCCGACTAGCGGGGATCAAGAGACCCAGTACTTC. Translating it yields CASSVFPTSGDQETQYF.

CDR3 region: CASSLGQMNTEAFF. CDR3 DNA: TGTGCCAGCTCACTGGGACAGATGAACACTGAAGCTTTCTTT. The chain employs TRBV18 and TRBJ1-1; 7 bases agree with TRBD1. Germline V lookup: CDR1 KGHSH, CDR2 LQKENI. J was trimmed by 0 bases and V by 4 bases; bases with no gene match: 2. This CDR3 is built from 14 residues.

The chain has TRBV9 and TRBJ1-2, with D unresolved. This CDR3 contains 12 residues. Germline V gene sequence: CDR1 SGDLS, CDR2 YYNGEE. V lost 0 bases to trimming and J lost 7 bases, with 7 bases between them. In DNA form, the CDR3 reads TGTGCCAGCAGCGTAGCCTCAGTTGGCTACACCTTC. This sequence encodes CASSVASVGYTF.

J is TRBJ2-5 and V is TRBV7-9; possible D gene TRBD2, 6 bases. V dropped 3 bases and J dropped 4 bases, with 18 bases sitting between them. CDR3 length equals 16 residues. Per germline, CDR1 SEHNR and CDR2 FQNEAQ (reference sequence). The CDR3: CASSFTLAAKVETQYF. Here the CDR3 DNA reads TGTGCCAGCAGCTTTACCTTAGCGGCAAAAGTAGAGACCCAGTACTTC. The entire variable domain, with the rest obtained from reference TRBV7-9 and TRBJ2-5, is as follows: DTGVSQNPRHKITKRGQNVTFRCDPISEHNRLYWYRQTLGQGPEFLTYFQNEAQLEKSRLLSDRFSAERPKGSFSTLEIQRTEQGDSAMYLCASSFTLAAKVETQYFGPGTRLLVL.

The genes are TRBV19 and TRBJ1-6; 9 nucleotides match TRBD1. The germline V gene encodes CDR1 LNHDA and CDR2 SQIVND (reference sequence). V gave up 5 bases and J gave up 7 bases; unmatched junction bases: 9. This CDR3 is built from 16 residues. DNA for the CDR3: TGTGCCAGTAGTTTCGGGGGACAGGGATGGAATTCACCCCTCCACTTT. Amino acid sequence: CASSFGGQGWNSPLHF.

This chain uses TRBV6-6 with TRBJ2-7, with a weak D call TRBD1 (6 bases). The germline gives CDR1 MNHNY, CDR2 SVGAGI (reference sequence). This CDR3 contains 14 residues. V dropped 5 bases and J dropped 3 bases, with 14 bases sitting between them. CDR3 loop: CASSDPGTSYEQYF. The CDR3 nucleotides are TGTGCCAGCAGTGACCCCGGGACAAGCTACGAGCAGTACTTC.

The rearrangement uses TRBV4-1 and TRBJ2-7; 9 bases are a match to TRBD1. The length of the CDR3 is 14 residues. Trimming took 3 bases from V and 6 from J; bases not matched to a gene: 6. CDR1 MGHRA and CDR2 YSYEKL come from the germline V gene. The CDR3 is CASSHAGQGGEQYF. DNA for the CDR3: TGCGCCAGCAGCCATGCGGGACAGGGTGGCGAGCAGTACTTC.